Listed below are T cell receptor beta chains from one sample, sequenced in a study of T cell responses to AZD1222 COVID-19 vaccine. Some clones are missing from TCRdb's copy, which holds only in-frame ones; the method was immunoSEQ multiplex PCR. This sample has about 130,000 clones; 92% occur once, and the top ten carry about 1.9%. The specimen was peripheral blood, collected on day 0 of AZD1222 vaccination. Receptors were obtained from an adult in good health. The CDR3 runs from the conserved cysteine through the conserved F or W. Fields, in order: J gene, D gene, clone size, V gene, CDR3 DNA, CDR3 protein. The D gene is left open where the match is weak. Only some rows state a clone size, as once, few, many or a class for expanded clones.

j_call: TRBJ1-6
d_call: .
clone_size: .
v_call: TRBV12-5
cdr3_nt: TGTGCTACTAACGATAATTCACCCCTCCACTTT
cdr3_aa: CATNDNSPLHF

j_call: TRBJ1-1
d_call: .
clone_size: .
v_call: TRBV10-3
cdr3_nt: TGTGCCATCCGTGAGATGGAGGGGAACACTGAAGCTTTCTTT
cdr3_aa: CAIREMEGNTEAFF

j_call: TRBJ2-3
d_call: .
clone_size: .
v_call: TRBV7-2
cdr3_nt: TGTGCCAGCAGCTCACCTAGCACAGATACGCAGTATTTT
cdr3_aa: CASSSPSTDTQYF

j_call: TRBJ1-5
d_call: .
clone_size: .
v_call: TRBV18
cdr3_nt: TGTGCCAGCTCACCACGCGACAGGACCAATCAGCCCCAGCATTTT
cdr3_aa: CASSPRDRTNQPQHF

j_call: TRBJ2-1
d_call: .
clone_size: .
v_call: TRBV19
cdr3_nt: TGTGCCAGTAGTATCTGGACTATCCCCGGAAATGAGCAGTTCTTC
cdr3_aa: CASSIWTIPGNEQFF

j_call: TRBJ1-1
d_call: .
clone_size: few
v_call: TRBV11-2
cdr3_nt: TGTGCCAGCAGCTTAGTCCCGTGGAACACTGAAGCTTTCTTT
cdr3_aa: CASSLVPWNTEAFF

j_call: TRBJ2-7
d_call: .
clone_size: few
v_call: TRBV7-9
cdr3_nt: TGTGCCAGCAGCTTTGATCGGGGGACCGGGTACTTC
cdr3_aa: CASSFDRGTGYF

j_call: TRBJ2-7
d_call: .
clone_size: .
v_call: TRBV4-2
cdr3_nt: TGTGCCAGCAGCCAAGAAAATGGGTTCAACGAGCAGTACTTC
cdr3_aa: CASSQENGFNEQYF

j_call: TRBJ2-1
d_call: TRBD1
clone_size: .
v_call: TRBV7-9
cdr3_nt: TGTGCCAGCAGCCGTCTACCGGGACAGGGGGTGGATGAGCAGTTCTTC
cdr3_aa: CASSRLPGQGVDEQFF

j_call: TRBJ2-1
d_call: .
clone_size: .
v_call: TRBV19
cdr3_nt: TGTGCCAGTAGTGTTGTGGCGTTGCCCTCCTACAATGAGCAGTTCTTC
cdr3_aa: CASSVVALPSYNEQFF

j_call: TRBJ1-1
d_call: TRBD1
clone_size: .
v_call: TRBV5-4
cdr3_nt: TGTGCCAGCAGCTTGAAAGGGACAGTGAACACTGAAGCTTTCTTT
cdr3_aa: CASSLKGTVNTEAFF

j_call: TRBJ2-7
d_call: TRBD2
clone_size: .
v_call: TRBV27
cdr3_nt: TGTGCCACCTCAAGACTAGCGGGGGACTACGAGCAGTACTTC
cdr3_aa: CATSRLAGDYEQYF

j_call: TRBJ1-5
d_call: .
clone_size: .
v_call: TRBV6-2/TRBV6-3
cdr3_nt: TGTGCCAGCAGTTACCCACAGGGCAATCAGCCCCAGCATTTT
cdr3_aa: CASSYPQGNQPQHF

j_call: TRBJ1-5
d_call: TRBD1
clone_size: .
v_call: TRBV10-3
cdr3_nt: TGTGCCATCAGTCCCGGACAGGGACGGCAGCCCCAGCATTTT
cdr3_aa: CAISPGQGRQPQHF

j_call: TRBJ2-7
d_call: .
clone_size: .
v_call: TRBV7-8
cdr3_nt: TGTGCCAGCAGCCCCGGGGGGCACGAGCAGTACTTC
cdr3_aa: CASSPGGHEQYF

j_call: TRBJ1-5
d_call: TRBD1
clone_size: .
v_call: TRBV5-6
cdr3_nt: TGTGCCAGCAGCTCCGACAGGGGCTGGGGGCCCCAGCATTTT
cdr3_aa: CASSSDRGWGPQHF

j_call: TRBJ2-3
d_call: TRBD2
clone_size: .
v_call: TRBV3-1/TRBV3-2
cdr3_nt: TGTGCCAGCAGCCAAGTTCCTAGCGGGGGGATCGATACGCAGTATTTT
cdr3_aa: CASSQVPSGGIDTQYF

j_call: TRBJ1-2
d_call: .
clone_size: .
v_call: TRBV4-1
cdr3_nt: TGCGCCAGCAGCCAATCGATTGGGAATGGCTACACCTTC
cdr3_aa: CASSQSIGNGYTF

j_call: TRBJ1-2
d_call: .
clone_size: once
v_call: TRBV19
cdr3_nt: TGTGCCAGTGGGAACAGGGTGGGCTATGGCTACACCTTC
cdr3_aa: CASGNRVGYGYTF

j_call: TRBJ2-3
d_call: .
clone_size: .
v_call: TRBV27
cdr3_nt: TGTGCCAGCAGACAATCGGGACAAGATACGCAGTATTTT
cdr3_aa: CASRQSGQDTQYF

j_call: TRBJ2-7
d_call: TRBD2
clone_size: .
v_call: TRBV2
cdr3_nt: TGTACCAGCAGTGCGACTAACGGGGGGTACGAGCAGTACTTC
cdr3_aa: CTSSATNGGYEQYF

j_call: TRBJ2-7
d_call: .
clone_size: once
v_call: TRBV3-1/TRBV3-2
cdr3_nt: TGTGCCAGCAGCCAAGACACAACCACCTACGAGCAGTACTTC
cdr3_aa: CASSQDTTTYEQYF

j_call: TRBJ2-1
d_call: TRBD2
clone_size: .
v_call: TRBV4-1
cdr3_nt: TGCGCCAGCAGCTATATGGTGGCGGGGGGGCGGGTTGAGCAGTTCTTC
cdr3_aa: CASSYMVAGGRVEQFF

j_call: TRBJ1-2
d_call: TRBD1
clone_size: .
v_call: TRBV19
cdr3_nt: TGTGCCAGTAGTACAGGGGGATATGGCTACACCTTC
cdr3_aa: CASSTGGYGYTF

j_call: TRBJ2-1
d_call: .
clone_size: once
v_call: TRBV12-3/TRBV12-4
cdr3_nt: TGTGCCAGCAGCCAAGGAGTGAATGAGCAGTTCTTC
cdr3_aa: CASSQGVNEQFF

j_call: TRBJ2-5
d_call: .
clone_size: .
v_call: TRBV7-2
cdr3_nt: TGTGCCAGCAGCTCCTGGGGGGCAGAGACCCAGTACTTC
cdr3_aa: CASSSWGAETQYF

j_call: TRBJ2-7
d_call: .
clone_size: .
v_call: TRBV7-2
cdr3_nt: TGTGCCAGCAGCTCTATACCCCTCGGAGAGCAGTACTTC
cdr3_aa: CASSSIPLGEQYF

j_call: TRBJ2-7
d_call: TRBD1
clone_size: .
v_call: TRBV10-3
cdr3_nt: TGTGCCATCAGTGAGGGTTGGGCAGGGGGCGTCTACGAGCAGTACTTC
cdr3_aa: CAISEGWAGGVYEQYF

j_call: TRBJ2-7
d_call: .
clone_size: .
v_call: TRBV7-2
cdr3_nt: TGTGCCAGCAGCTTAGCCGGGAGATCCTACGAGCAGTACTTC
cdr3_aa: CASSLAGRSYEQYF

j_call: TRBJ2-2
d_call: TRBD2
clone_size: .
v_call: TRBV7-2
cdr3_nt: TGTGCCAGCAGCTCGAGCGGGGGCCGGGCCACCGGGGAGCTGTTTTTT
cdr3_aa: CASSSSGGRATGELFF

j_call: TRBJ2-5
d_call: TRBD1
clone_size: .
v_call: TRBV10-3
cdr3_nt: TGTGCCATCAGTGGGGACAGGTTAAGTAGGACCCAGTACTTC
cdr3_aa: CAISGDRLSRTQYF

j_call: TRBJ2-5
d_call: .
clone_size: .
v_call: TRBV5-8
cdr3_nt: TGTGCCAGCAGCTTGGACGGCCAGAAAGAGACCCAGTACTTC
cdr3_aa: CASSLDGQKETQYF

j_call: TRBJ2-1
d_call: .
clone_size: .
v_call: TRBV11-2
cdr3_nt: TGTGCCAGCAGCGCGGGGGGGACAGGGACTTACAATGAGCAGTTCTTC
cdr3_aa: CASSAGGTGTYNEQFF

j_call: TRBJ2-2
d_call: TRBD1
clone_size: .
v_call: TRBV7-3
cdr3_nt: TGTGCCAGCAGCTTCGGACAGGGTTCGAACACCGGGGAGCTGTTTTTT
cdr3_aa: CASSFGQGSNTGELFF

j_call: TRBJ1-5
d_call: .
clone_size: .
v_call: TRBV7-2
cdr3_nt: TGTGCCAGCAGCTTAGTTGGGGCGGGTCAGCCCCAGCATTTT
cdr3_aa: CASSLVGAGQPQHF

j_call: TRBJ1-2
d_call: .
clone_size: .
v_call: TRBV14
cdr3_nt: TGTGCCAGCAGCCAAGAGAGGGGCGGCGGCTACACCTTC
cdr3_aa: CASSQERGGGYTF

j_call: TRBJ2-1
d_call: .
clone_size: .
v_call: TRBV6-5
cdr3_nt: TGTGCCAGCAGTTACTCCCCGCCTGGGAACAATGAGCAGTTCTTC
cdr3_aa: CASSYSPPGNNEQFF

j_call: TRBJ2-7
d_call: .
clone_size: .
v_call: TRBV6-6
cdr3_nt: TGTGCCAGCAGCCGGGGTAACTCCTACGAGCAGTACTTC
cdr3_aa: CASSRGNSYEQYF

j_call: TRBJ1-4
d_call: TRBD1
clone_size: .
v_call: TRBV5-1
cdr3_nt: TGCGCCAGCAGCCCCGGGACAGGGGTTGCAACTAATGAAAAACTGTTTTTT
cdr3_aa: CASSPGTGVATNEKLFF

j_call: TRBJ1-2
d_call: .
clone_size: .
v_call: TRBV5-4
cdr3_nt: TGTGCCAGCGCCCCCGACAGGAACTATGGCTACACCTTC
cdr3_aa: CASAPDRNYGYTF

j_call: TRBJ1-1
d_call: .
clone_size: .
v_call: TRBV7-9
cdr3_nt: TGTGCCAGCAGCTTAGGACAGACGAACACTGAAGCTTTCTTT
cdr3_aa: CASSLGQTNTEAFF

j_call: TRBJ2-5
d_call: .
clone_size: .
v_call: TRBV7-2
cdr3_nt: TGTGCCAGCAGCTCGAATCGCGGGACACCTAGCCAAGAGACCCAGTACTTC
cdr3_aa: CASSSNRGTPSQETQYF

j_call: TRBJ2-7
d_call: .
clone_size: .
v_call: TRBV19
cdr3_nt: TGTGCCAGTAGTATAGGAATGACGGGGGCAGTAGCCTACGAGCAGTACTTC
cdr3_aa: CASSIGMTGAVAYEQYF

j_call: TRBJ2-2
d_call: .
clone_size: .
v_call: TRBV24-1
cdr3_nt: TGTGCCACCAGTGATTTGCGGGGTGAGCTGTTTTTT
cdr3_aa: CATSDLRGELFF

j_call: TRBJ2-7
d_call: .
clone_size: .
v_call: TRBV28
cdr3_nt: TGTGCCAGCAGTTTAGGGGGGACCGGACAGGAGCAGTACTTC
cdr3_aa: CASSLGGTGQEQYF

j_call: TRBJ2-6
d_call: TRBD1
clone_size: .
v_call: TRBV6-2/TRBV6-3
cdr3_nt: TGTGCCAGCAGTTACCGTAGGGACAGGGGGCTCTCTGGGGCCAACGTCCTGACTTTC
cdr3_aa: CASSYRRDRGLSGANVLTF

j_call: TRBJ2-7
d_call: TRBD2
clone_size: .
v_call: TRBV9
cdr3_nt: TGTGCCAGCAGCGCCATTAGCGGGGGGGCCGAGCAGTACTTC
cdr3_aa: CASSAISGGAEQYF

j_call: TRBJ1-1
d_call: .
clone_size: .
v_call: TRBV19
cdr3_nt: TGTGCCAGTAGTATTGGGGGGCAGAACACTGAAGCTTTCTTT
cdr3_aa: CASSIGGQNTEAFF

j_call: TRBJ1-3
d_call: .
clone_size: .
v_call: TRBV28
cdr3_nt: TGTGCCAGCAGTTTATTTTGGGACATGTCCCGTCCTGGAAACACCATATATTTT
cdr3_aa: CASSLFWDMSRPGNTIYF

j_call: TRBJ2-6
d_call: .
clone_size: .
v_call: TRBV14
cdr3_nt: TGTGCCAGCAGCCGTCCGGGGGCCAACGTCCTGACTTTC
cdr3_aa: CASSRPGANVLTF

j_call: TRBJ1-1
d_call: TRBD1
clone_size: .
v_call: TRBV7-9
cdr3_nt: TGTGCCAGCAGCTCCAGGGACAGTGTCACTGAAGCTTTCTTT
cdr3_aa: CASSSRDSVTEAFF

j_call: TRBJ2-1
d_call: .
clone_size: .
v_call: TRBV5-1
cdr3_nt: TGCGCCAGCAGCTTAACTAGGGGTGAGCAGTTCTTC
cdr3_aa: CASSLTRGEQFF

j_call: TRBJ2-7
d_call: .
clone_size: once
v_call: TRBV12-3/TRBV12-4
cdr3_nt: TGTGCCAGCAGTTCCAGCACACCCTACGAGCAGTACTTC
cdr3_aa: CASSSSTPYEQYF

j_call: TRBJ2-3
d_call: TRBD2
clone_size: .
v_call: TRBV19
cdr3_nt: TGTGCCAGTAGTATCAGGGCTAGCGGGGGTGGAGATACGCAGTATTTT
cdr3_aa: CASSIRASGGGDTQYF

j_call: TRBJ2-7
d_call: .
clone_size: .
v_call: TRBV6-5
cdr3_nt: TGTGCCAGCAGAACTAGTGTCACCACTGCCTACGAGCAGTACTTC
cdr3_aa: CASRTSVTTAYEQYF

j_call: TRBJ1-2
d_call: TRBD1
clone_size: .
v_call: TRBV12-3/TRBV12-4
cdr3_nt: TGTGCCAGCAGTTTAGACAGGGGCTATGGCTACACCTTC
cdr3_aa: CASSLDRGYGYTF

j_call: TRBJ2-7
d_call: .
clone_size: .
v_call: TRBV5-6
cdr3_nt: TGTGCCAGCAGCTCCGGGACGCGGACGGACGAGCAGTACTTC
cdr3_aa: CASSSGTRTDEQYF

j_call: TRBJ1-2
d_call: .
clone_size: .
v_call: TRBV5-8
cdr3_nt: TGTGCCAGCAGCTTGGCCGCAAGAGGGCGAGATAACTATGGCTACACCTTC
cdr3_aa: CASSLAARGRDNYGYTF

j_call: TRBJ1-1
d_call: .
clone_size: .
v_call: TRBV20-1
cdr3_nt: TGCAGTGCTAGTAAAGTGGGCGCGAACACTGAAGCTTTCTTT
cdr3_aa: CSASKVGANTEAFF

j_call: TRBJ1-2
d_call: TRBD1
clone_size: once
v_call: TRBV7-2
cdr3_nt: TGTGCCAGCAGCCCGAAGGGACAGGACTATGGCTACACCTTC
cdr3_aa: CASSPKGQDYGYTF